This TCR beta chain was sequenced during a study of cytomegalovirus exposure and HLA in healthy donors. Study-wide results and caveats: Highly shared sequence variants in one cluster were likely a sequencing artifact. The study carried out a later analysis of TCR beta sequences. It associated around 17,000 of them with specific HLA alleles at a false discovery rate of 0.05. A prior analysis recorded that most TCR beta V segments were productive about 87% or about 30% of the time.

Comment on this clone: Antigen specificity is unknown.

The V end lost 2 bases, the J end lost 8 bases, and 19 bases lay between the germline ends. Germline CDR1 and CDR2: SGHRS and YFSETQ. The CDR3 is made up of 15 amino acids. The PCR used 60 Vbeta and 13 Jbeta primers. Study processing details: A later analysis tallied 87 million or so unique TCR beta chains, around 10 million of them shared. The data were produced by immunoSEQ multiplex PCR, yet TCRdb's version contains in-frame clones alone and is incomplete. V, J and clone size derive from that table, while D and trimming were established from the DNA sequence. Among about 180,000 clones listed, over 70% were seen once.

Sequenced material: PBMCs. The V call is TRBV5-1, the J call TRBJ1-1; D unresolved. The receptor comes from a man aged 40-50 years in good health and CMV-seronegative. The CDR3 DNA reads TGCGCCAGCAGCTTCGGTTCAGGCACATCAGTCGAAGCTTTCTTT. Translated: CASSFGSGTSVEAFF.